Each of the 20 T cell receptor beta chains below was sequenced from the same sample in a study of cytomegalovirus exposure and HLA in healthy donors (dated by TCRdb to about 2017). Receptor libraries were prepared by the immunoSEQ multiplex PCR assay. For the multiplex PCR, a mixture combining 60 forward primers for TCR Vbeta segments and 13 reverse primers for TCR Jbeta segments was used. Sourced from immuneACCESS, this table was stored by TCRdb with only in-frame sequences that have V and J called. A share of the clones is absent; for the studies checked, an unresolved V gene accounts for under half, and the remainder has no known explanation. For this sample the table gives 110,000 to 150,000 clones, of which more than 7.5% were detected only once. Clones ranked in the top ten supply 1.5% to 2% of the sample. Material: PBMCs. All receptors derive from a man in his fifties or sixties in good health and CMV-seronegative.

This clone has more than one count but fewer than ten. The V call is TRBV11-2, the J call TRBJ1-2, with TRBD1 matching over 7 bases. There are 13 residues in the CDR3. The J segment lost 8 bases and the V segment lost 3 bases, leaving 6 bases of the junction unmatched. Germline V gene data show CDR1 as SGHAT and CDR2 as FQNNGV. The DNA for the CDR3 is TGTGCCAGCAGCTTCAGGGGGATGGAGGGCTACACCTTC. Translated: CASSFRGMEGYTF. Full variable domain (outside the CDR3, taken from reference TRBV11-2 and TRBJ1-2): EAGVAQSPRYKIIEKRQSVAFWCNPISGHATLYWYQQILGQGPKLLIQFQNNGVVDDSQLPKDRFSAERLKGVDSTLKIQPAKLEDSAVYLCASSFRGMEGYTFGSGTRLTVV.

This clone was seen only a few times. This chain connects TRBV18 to TRBJ2-3; 8 nucleotides align to TRBD2. CDR1 and CDR2 from the germline V gene are KGHSH and LQKENI. Trimming cost V 3 bases and J 2 bases; bases outside gene matches: 1. The CDR3 consists of 14 residues. This chain's CDR3 is CASSPGLDTDTQYF. In DNA, the CDR3 is TGTGCCAGCTCACCGGGACTAGACACAGATACGCAGTATTTT.

This clone was observed many times. The chain employs TRBV29-1 and TRBJ2-2, with D possibly matching TRBD2 (5 bases). V was clipped by 4 bases and J by 4 bases, with 13 bases between them. The length of the CDR3 is 14 residues. CDR1 is SQVTM and CDR2 is ANQGSEA in the germline V gene. CDR3 region: CSVGRGEGTGELFF. The DNA of the CDR3 is TGCAGCGTTGGTCGGGGAGAGGGCACCGGGGAGCTGTTTTTT.

In its sample, this clone was seen a few times. At the DNA level, this CDR3 is encoded by other sequences in the same sample as well. The chain has TRBV5-1 and TRBJ2-5; perhaps TRBD2 as D (5 bases). Trimming took 0 bases from V and 2 from J, leaving 8 bases between them. Per the germline V gene, CDR1 is SGHRS and CDR2 is YFSETQ. CDR3 length: 14 residues. The chain's CDR3 is CASSLGLAQETQYF. DNA for the CDR3: TGCGCCAGCAGCTTGGGCCTAGCTCAAGAGACCCAGTACTTC. The whole variable domain, filled in from reference TRBV5-1 and TRBJ2-5, reads KAGVTQTPRYLIKTRGQQVTLSCSPISGHRSVSWYQQTPGQGLQFLFEYFSETQRNKGNFPGRFSGRQFSNSRSEMNVSTLELGDSALYLCASSLGLAQETQYFGPGTRLLVL.

J is TRBJ1-1 and V is TRBV18; D is perhaps TRBD1 (6 bases). Per the germline V gene, CDR1 is KGHSH and CDR2 is LQKENI. Trimming removed 6 bases at V and 1 base at J, with 9 bases between. The CDR3 runs 13 residues. The CDR3 loop reads CASSLGQNTEAFF. The CDR3 coding sequence is TGTGCCAGCTCGTTGGGACAGAACACTGAAGCTTTCTTT.

This clone was observed a few times. The gene calls are TRBV6-1 and TRBJ2-3, with 10 nucleotides matching TRBD2. The CDR3 covers 15 residues. With 5 bases clipped from V and 4 bases from J, the junction kept 6 bases outside the gene matches. Germline V CDR1 and CDR2: MNHNS, SASEGT. CDR3 DNA: TGTGCCAGCAGTTGGACTAGCGGTGGGGCAGATACGCAGTATTTT. Its translation: CASSWTSGGADTQYF.

The rearrangement links TRBV27 to TRBJ2-5; D may be TRBD2 (6 bases). CDR3 size: 12 residues. V lost 4 bases to trimming and J lost 5 bases, with 8 bases between them. Germline V gene lookup returns CDR1 MNHEY and CDR2 SMNVEV (reference sequence). CDR3 protein: CASSYRGETQYF. The CDR3 DNA follows: TGTGCCAGCAGTTATCGGGGGGAGACCCAGTACTTC.

The chain recombines TRBV28 with TRBJ2-7, with 10 bases aligning to TRBD2. V was clipped by 4 bases and J by 0 bases; unmatched bases: 6. Germline lookup yields CDR1 MDHEN and CDR2 SYDVKM. There are 16 residues in the CDR3. The CDR3 nucleotides are TGTGCCAGCAGTTATGAGACTAGCGGGCCCTCCTACGAGCAGTACTTC. As protein: CASSYETSGPSYEQYF. The full variable domain, in which reference TRBV28 and TRBJ2-7 provide the parts outside the CDR3, is DVKVTQSSRYLVKRTGEKVFLECVQDMDHENMFWYRQDPGLGLRLIYFSYDVKMKEKGDIPEGYSVSREKKERFSLILESASTNQTSMYLCASSYETSGPSYEQYFGPGTRLTVT.

The table lists this clone with a few counts. The V and J genes are TRBV5-6 and TRBJ1-5; D not certain. V shed 1 base and J shed 11 bases, with 16 bases lying between them. Germline CDR1 reads SGHDT; CDR2 reads YYEEEE. CDR3 length equals 14 residues. CDR3 DNA sequence: TGTGCCAGCAGCTTGTATGAAGTCCCCCAGGCCCAGCATTTT. Its translation is CASSLYEVPQAQHF.

The chain uses TRBV12-1 and TRBJ2-1; the table's TRBD1 call for D was not verified on the DNA. TRBV12-1 constitutes a pseudogene. The CDR3 runs to 18 residues. The CDR3: CASSFLGKSGTGPHEQFF. For the CDR3, the DNA is TGTGCCAGCAGCTTTTTGGGGAAGAGCGGGACAGGGCCCCATGAGCAGTTCTTC.

The genes are TRBV4-2 and TRBJ2-5; 14 bases match TRBD2. The V gene end was trimmed by 1 base and the J gene end by 1 base; junction bases not matched to a gene: 8. Germline V gene data show CDR1 as LGHNA and CDR2 as YNFKEQ. This CDR3 contains 19 residues. The CDR3 nucleotides are TGTGCCAGCAGCCAAGGGAGGACTAGCGGGGGGCCTTCCCAAGAGACCCAGTACTTC. This sequence encodes CASSQGRTSGGPSQETQYF.

This clone was picked up a small number of times. CDR3 region: CASRAAGASYEQYF. For the CDR3, the DNA is TGTGCCAGCCGGGCGGCAGGGGCGTCCTACGAGCAGTACTTC. V and J are TRBV28 and TRBJ2-7; tentative D call: TRBD1 (6 bases). Germline CDR1 MDHEN, CDR2 SYDVKM. V was trimmed by 8 bases and J by 1 base, leaving 15 bases between them. The CDR3 is 14 amino acids.

The chain joins TRBV5-1 to TRBJ2-4; TRBD2 matches 11 bases. Germline V gives CDR1 SGHRS, CDR2 YFSETQ. After removal of 4 bases from V and 1 base from J, the junction contained 7 bases not matched to a gene. This CDR3 is built from 17 residues. CDR3 loop: CASSPRLAGNAKNIQYF. The CDR3, as DNA: TGCGCCAGCAGCCCCCGACTAGCGGGGAATGCCAAAAACATTCAGTACTTC. Looking up the rest from reference TRBV5-1 and TRBJ2-4 gives the full variable domain: KAGVTQTPRYLIKTRGQQVTLSCSPISGHRSVSWYQQTPGQGLQFLFEYFSETQRNKGNFPGRFSGRQFSNSRSEMNVSTLELGDSALYLCASSPRLAGNAKNIQYFGAGTRLSVL.

This sequence joins TRBV2 and TRBJ1-4, with D perhaps matching TRBD1 (6 bases). This CDR3 is built from 14 residues. Per germline, CDR1 SNHLY and CDR2 FYNNEI. Trimming pared 4 bases from V and 4 bases from J, leaving 10 bases between. As DNA, the CDR3 is TGTGCCAGCAGTGGGGGGGGGCTTAATGAAAAACTGTTTTTT. Protein sequence: CASSGGGLNEKLFF.

This rearrangement joins TRBV5-1 to TRBJ2-7, with 9 bases identical to TRBD1. The germline V gene has CDR1 SGHRS and CDR2 YFSETQ. The CDR3 totals 17 residues. V lost 0 bases, J lost 5 bases, and 12 bases stayed unmatched. The CDR3 coding sequence is TGCGCCAGCAGCTTGGTTGAAGGGACAGGGATAATCCACGAGCAGTACTTC. This gives the protein CASSLVEGTGIIHEQYF.

This clone turned up a few times. This sequence joins TRBV28 and TRBJ2-7; a possible D gene is TRBD2 (7 bases). The germline V and J ends were trimmed by 6 bases and 7 bases, with 19 bases remaining between them. Germline CDR1 and CDR2: MDHEN and SYDVKM. This CDR3 has 14 residues. The CDR3 protein is CASRDRGGLGEQYF. The CDR3 DNA is TGTGCCAGCAGAGATAGGGGGGGCTTAGGGGAGCAGTACTTC.

This clone was found a few times. The gene calls are TRBV30 and TRBJ1-1, with a weak D call TRBD1 (6 bases). Germline CDR1 and CDR2: GTSNPN and SVGIG (reference sequence). CDR3 size: 12 residues. V dropped 6 bases and J dropped 5 bases, with 13 bases sitting between them. The CDR3 nucleotides read TGTGCCTGTAGGAGGGGGGGAACTGAAGCTTTCTTT. It codes for CACRRGGTEAFF.

There are a few counts of this clone. The V and J genes are TRBV4-1 and TRBJ1-3; TRBD1 aligns across 7 bases. V lost 9 bases, J lost 12 bases, and 14 bases stayed unmatched. CDR1 and CDR2 from the germline V gene are MGHRA and YSYEKL. CDR3 length: 13 residues. The CDR3 loop reads CARTGVGVDNIYF. CDR3 nucleotides: TGCGCCAGAACAGGGGTGGGGGTGGACAACATATATTTT.

This chain joins TRBV18 and TRBJ2-1; 9 bases agree with TRBD1. Germline V gene lookup returns CDR1 KGHSH and CDR2 LQKENI. The length of the CDR3 is 16 residues. V dropped 1 base and J dropped 1; count of bases not matched to a gene: 2. The CDR3 DNA reads TGTGCCAGCTCACCACTAGGACAGGGGTCCTACAATGAGCAGTTCTTC. Protein sequence: CASSPLGQGSYNEQFF.

V usage is TRBV4-1 and J usage is TRBJ2-7; tentative D call: TRBD1 (6 bases). Trimming took 2 bases from V and 2 from J, leaving 10 bases between them. The CDR3 sequence is 14 residues long. Germline V gene lookup returns CDR1 MGHRA and CDR2 YSYEKL. The DNA for the CDR3 is TGCGCCAGCAGCCAACCGGGACAAACCTACGAGCAGTACTTC. It is translated as CASSQPGQTYEQYF.